The 15 T cell receptor beta chains below were found in one sample sequenced in a study of blood T cell repertoires in COVID-19. Some clones are missing from TCRdb's copy, which holds only in-frame ones; the method was immunoSEQ multiplex PCR. The sample consists of approximately 190,000 clones, 80% to 85% of them appearing once. The sample was peripheral blood. The receptors derive from a woman aged 35 to 49 with acute or convalescent COVID-19.

The chain combines TRBV30 with TRBJ1-3; D unclear. In germline, CDR1 is GTSNPN, CDR2 SVGIG (reference sequence). V was pared by 3 bases and J by 0 bases, with 9 bases between. The CDR3 length is 14 residues. The CDR3 is CAWRGPFSGNTIYF. For the CDR3, the DNA is TGTGCCTGGAGGGGCCCATTCTCTGGAAACACCATATATTTT.

This chain links TRBV19 with TRBJ1-1; 9 bases match TRBD1. The CDR3 is made up of 14 amino acids. V was pared by 8 bases and J by 4 bases, with 8 bases of the junction left unmatched. Germline lookup yields CDR1 LNHDA and CDR2 SQIVND (reference sequence). The CDR3 region is CASGPGDRATEAFF. The CDR3 nucleotides are TGTGCCAGTGGGCCGGGGGACAGGGCCACTGAAGCTTTCTTT.

In the case of this clone: The junction differs from germline at one of its ends, possibly a read error. V and J are TRBV2 and TRBJ2-7; 15 bases match TRBD2. The CDR3 is 15 amino acids. From germline, CDR1 is SNHLY and CDR2 FYNNEI. The CDR3 DNA reads as TGTGCCAGCAGTCGATCCGGGACTAGCGGGGGGTTCCCCAACTTC. Amino acids: CASSRSGTSGGFPNF.

The V call is TRBV19, the J call TRBJ1-6, with D unresolved. This CDR3 is built from 16 residues. Trimming removed 3 bases at V and 7 bases at J, with 16 bases between. The germline V gene has CDR1 LNHDA and CDR2 SQIVND (reference sequence). This CDR3 is CASSIGVVGANSPLHF. The DNA of the CDR3 is TGTGCCAGTAGTATCGGGGTTGTGGGAGCAAATTCACCCCTCCACTTT.

The rearrangement links TRBV3-1 (or the pseudogene TRBV3-2) to TRBJ1-3, with a possible D match to TRBD1 (6 bases). This CDR3 is 13 amino acids long. Germline CDR1 reads LGHDT; CDR2 reads YNNKEL (reference sequence). Trimming cost V 4 bases and J 4 bases, with 8 bases left between them. CDR3 protein: CASSRGGGNTIYF. In nucleotides, the CDR3 is TGTGCCAGCAGCCGAGGGGGAGGAAACACCATATATTTT.

This clone has only one observation. The rearrangement uses TRBV11-2 and TRBJ2-7; 8 bases agree with TRBD2. V lost 5 bases, J lost 3 bases, and 9 bases stayed unmatched. There are 15 residues in the CDR3. Germline V gene data show CDR1 as SGHAT and CDR2 as FQNNGV. In DNA form, the CDR3 reads TGTGCCAGCAGCCGACTAGCGAATCAAATCTACGAGCAGTACTTC. The encoded protein is CASSRLANQIYEQYF.

This clone was counted a single time. The chain couples TRBV7-6 to TRBJ1-2; TRBD1 might be the D (5 bases). The CDR3 sequence is 15 residues long. The V end lost 5 bases, the J end lost 8 bases, and 21 bases lay between the germline ends. CDR1 and CDR2 (germline): SGHVS, FNYEAQ. CDR3 amino acids: CASSPVGRTFLGYTF. CDR3 bases: TGTGCCAGCAGCCCCGTTGGGAGGACATTCTTAGGCTACACCTTC.

The rearrangement uses TRBV7-2 and TRBJ2-5, with D possibly matching TRBD2 (5 bases). V was clipped by 5 bases and J by 1 base, with 14 bases between them. The germline gives CDR1 SGHTA, CDR2 FQGNSA. CDR3 length: 15 amino acids. CDR3 sequence reads: CASSLSLGSQETQYF. CDR3 nucleotides: TGTGCCAGCAGCCTCTCATTGGGGAGCCAAGAGACCCAGTACTTC.

The sample holds a few counts of this clone. V is TRBV27 and J is TRBJ1-4, with 7 bases that match TRBD1. Looked up from germline, CDR1 is MNHEY and CDR2 is SMNVEV (reference sequence). With V trimmed by 5 bases and J by 0 bases, 6 bases remained unmatched. The CDR3 length is 16 residues. CDR3: CASSATGAATNEKLFF. Here the CDR3 DNA reads TGTGCCAGCAGTGCAACAGGGGCTGCAACTAATGAAAAACTGTTTTTT.

The table lists this clone with a few counts. The chain employs TRBV6-5 and TRBJ2-5, with 7 positions matching TRBD1. This CDR3 spans 12 amino acids. V lost 10 bases to trimming and J lost 1 base; unmatched junction nucleotides: 3. Germline values: CDR1 MNHEY, CDR2 SVGAGI. The CDR3 sequence is CANGDSQETQYF. Here the CDR3 DNA reads TGTGCCAACGGGGACAGCCAAGAGACCCAGTACTTC.

The V and J genes are TRBV7-8 and TRBJ2-4; possible D gene TRBD1, 6 bases. Germline V gene sequence: CDR1 SGHVS, CDR2 FQNEAQ. V lost 2 bases and J 1 base, leaving 12 bases between the germline ends. The CDR3 is made up of 16 amino acids. The CDR3 nucleotides read TGTGCCAGCAGCTTACAGGGGTGGTTGGCCAAAAACATTCAGTACTTC. Its protein is CASSLQGWLAKNIQYF.

This clone was seen a handful of times. The chain links TRBV27 to TRBJ2-3; perhaps TRBD1 as D (5 bases). CDR1 and CDR2 (germline): MNHEY, SMNVEV (reference sequence). CDR3 length: 14 amino acids. Trimming pared 5 bases from V and 0 bases from J, leaving 9 bases between. CDR3 residues: CASSRQTSTDTQYF. The CDR3 nucleotides are TGTGCCAGCAGTCGACAGACCAGCACAGATACGCAGTATTTT.

V gene TRBV5-4 combines with J gene TRBJ2-3; 8 bases align to TRBD1. This CDR3 spans 15 amino acids. Unmatched junction bases numbered 7, after V lost 0 bases and J lost 7 bases. The V gene's germline CDR1 is SGHNT and CDR2 YYREEE (reference sequence). The CDR3 loop reads CASSLGTGPAYTQYF. The CDR3 DNA reads TGTGCCAGCAGCTTGGGGACAGGGCCAGCTTATACGCAGTATTTT.

This rearrangement joins TRBV2 to TRBJ1-6; D ambiguous. In germline, CDR1 is SNHLY, CDR2 FYNNEI. The CDR3 contains 13 residues. V was clipped by 7 bases and J by 10 bases, with 14 bases between them. The CDR3 loop reads CASIRQLQSPLHF. The CDR3 bases are TGTGCCAGCATCAGGCAGCTACAGTCACCCCTCCACTTT.

This rearrangement joins TRBV15 to TRBJ2-7; 10 bases are shared with TRBD2. From germline, CDR1 is LNHNV and CDR2 YYDKDF (reference sequence). The CDR3 is made up of 19 amino acids. J was trimmed by 1 base and V by 3 bases; bases with no gene match: 15. CDR3 bases: TGTGCCACCAGCAGCATTAGCGGGGGGACACACCTCCTTTCCTACGAGCAGTACTTC. Translating it yields CATSSISGGTHLLSYEQYF.